The rows below give T cell receptor beta chains drawn from one sample of a study of blood T cell repertoires in COVID-19. Clones were read by immunoSEQ multiplex PCR, and TCRdb kept only the in-frame ones, dropping some. The sample lists some 93,000 clones, 75% to 90% seen once, with 6.5% to 9% in the top ten. Sequencing input: peripheral blood. These receptors were collected from a man aged 60 to 69 with acute or convalescent COVID-19. The conserved cysteine and the conserved F or W are not part of the CDR3 here. The order of the fields is V gene, J gene, CDR3 protein.

TRBV2	TRBJ2-3	ASSFFLASSTDTQY
TRBV6-5	TRBJ1-2	ASSRDTSRYGYT
TRBV5-1	TRBJ2-3	ASSLQGWEDTQY
TRBV29-1	TRBJ1-2	SVDIGQVSGYT
TRBV10-3	TRBJ1-2	AISEARQEIPYGYT
TRBV5-1	TRBJ1-2	ASSLRQGPYGYT
TRBV7-2	TRBJ1-1	ASSLVQGTEAF
TRBV5-5	TRBJ1-5	ASSHLNFTRVKPQH
TRBV5-1	TRBJ2-2	ASSLRAGTTGELF
TRBV19	TRBJ2-1	ASRPAGGNEQF
TRBV6-5	TRBJ1-1	ASIRVATEAF
TRBV29-1	TRBJ2-1	SVADRGAYNEQF
TRBV19	TRBJ2-7	ASADGGRGYEQY
TRBV29-1	TRBJ1-1	SAPGHTEAF
TRBV13	TRBJ2-1	ASSFGGRNYNEQF
TRBV6-5	TRBJ1-4	ASSYNVGEKLF
TRBV14	TRBJ2-3	ASSPRSGTGDANTQY
TRBV20-1	TRBJ2-1	SASIENEQF
TRBV24-1	TRBJ1-5	ATSQGFNQPQH
TRBV6-5	TRBJ2-5	ASSTGGGRETQY
TRBV12-3/TRBV12-4	TRBJ1-2	ASTIRKNYGYT
TRBV6-5	TRBJ1-4	ASKLDRVNEKLF
TRBV7-2	TRBJ2-2	ASSSAGVGSGELF
TRBV19	TRBJ1-1	ASSFLRMNTEAF
TRBV6-1	TRBJ1-3	ASSEVLLGRNTIY
TRBV3-1/TRBV3-2	TRBJ1-2	ASSMDRNGYT
TRBV6-6	TRBJ1-1	ASSYLRSGVEAF
TRBV30	TRBJ2-3	AWSLAGGTDTQY
TRBV7-6	TRBJ1-4	ASSLFPGTEGEKLF
TRBV9	TRBJ1-1	ASSVGLDTEAF
TRBV5-8	TRBJ1-1	ASSEGLLMNTEAF
TRBV20-1	TRBJ1-1	SAAGYAEAF
TRBV4-2	TRBJ2-1	ASSQLSVDFVSYNEQF
TRBV15	TRBJ2-7	ATSRGNRGSEQY
TRBV9	TRBJ1-3	ASKSDSSGNTIY
TRBV5-8	TRBJ2-5	ASSGGTGGEGGDRETQY
TRBV3-1/TRBV3-2	TRBJ1-4	ASSPSRAGEKLF
TRBV6-2/TRBV6-3	TRBJ2-5	ASSYPNFRDFGETQY
TRBV9	TRBJ2-5	ASSVGLAKETQY
TRBV30	TRBJ1-2	AWRLGTNYGYT
TRBV5-1	TRBJ1-1	ASSSGLGGNTEAF
TRBV18	TRBJ1-6	ASSLSTDYNSPLH
TRBV5-5	TRBJ2-5	ASSLLEGPRETQY
TRBV15	TRBJ2-2	ATSRERGQGSTGELF
TRBV7-6	TRBJ2-3	ASSLVPTDTQY
TRBV5-1	TRBJ2-6	ASSLWTVSGANVLT